This T cell receptor (beta chain) was sequenced for a study of T cell responses to AZD1222 COVID-19 vaccine. The protocol was immunoSEQ multiplex PCR, while the TCRdb copy is restricted to in-frame clones and leaves out a portion. The table includes about 54,000 clones, 89% detected once. The ends lost 4 bases at V and 4 bases at J; junction bases unmatched: 10. The CDR3 loop spans 16 amino acids. Germline loops: CDR1 MNHNS, CDR2 SASEGT. J is TRBJ1-5 and V is TRBV6-1; 7 bases agree with TRBD1. The input for sequencing was peripheral blood, taken 28 days after the second AZD1222 dose. The source is an adult who received the AZD1222 COVID-19 vaccine. In nucleotides, the CDR3 is TGTGCCAGCAGTGTCCAAGGACAGGCGGGAAATCAGCCCCAGCATTTT. Protein sequence: CASSVQGQAGNQPQHF.